The 27 T cell receptor beta chains reported below all come from one sample, sequenced in a study of T cells expressing NK-cell markers. With the 5' RACE reads reprocessed, TCRdb shows one record per CDR3 protein and no DNA. This specimen shows 500,000 to 700,000 distinct CDR3 sequences; the ten leading clones hold approximately 3.5%. The sample comprised blood T cells: a sorted CD56 or NKG2C T cell subset, CD4+ or CD8+ T cells, or bulk PBMC T cells (not recorded which). Source of these receptors: a man younger than 35 in good health.

The chain links TRBV9 to TRBJ2-3; TCRdb designates TRBD2, a call that cannot be tested without DNA. Germline-derived CDR1 and CDR2 are SGDLS and YYNGEE. The CDR3 is made up of 12 amino acids. The CDR3: CASSASREGQYF. Filled out from reference TRBV9 and TRBJ2-3, the complete variable domain reads DSGVTQTPKHLITATGQRVTLRCSPRSGDLSVYWYQQSLDQGLQFLIQYYNGEERAKGNILERFSAQQFPDLHSELNLSSLELGDSALYFCASSASREGQYFGPGTRLTVL.

The V gene is TRBV12-3 or TRBV12-4, the J gene TRBJ1-1. The length of the CDR3 is 13 residues. CDR3 loop: CASSFGVDTEAFF.

The chain's CDR3 is CASSFGTVGGYTF. This chain links TRBV11-2 with TRBJ1-2; no DNA is available, so the TRBD1 call from TCRdb remains unchecked. The CDR3 length is 13 residues. The germline V gene has CDR1 SGHAT and CDR2 FQNNGV.

The chain links TRBV6-6 to TRBJ2-1; TCRdb proposes TRBD1, but this gene call is untestable without DNA. There are 12 residues in the CDR3. CDR1 and CDR2 (germline): MNHNY, SVGAGI (reference sequence). This CDR3 is CASGRDSNEQFF.

This sequence joins TRBV5-1 and TRBJ2-7. Germline CDR1 and CDR2: SGHRS and YFSETQ. The CDR3 spans 13 residues. The CDR3 is CASSLVGTYEQYF.

The gene calls are TRBV5-5 and TRBJ2-6; the TRBD1 assignment by TCRdb is unverifiable without DNA. The CDR3 contains 15 residues. Per germline, CDR1 SGHKS and CDR2 YYEKEE (reference sequence). The CDR3 loop reads CASSGGQGRANVLTF. Full variable domain (rest looked up from reference TRBV5-5 and TRBJ2-6): DAGVTQSPTHLIKTRGQQVTLRCSPISGHKSVSWYQQVLGQGPQFIFQYYEKEERGRGNFPDRFSARQFPNYSSELNVNALLLGDSALYLCASSGGQGRANVLTFGAGSRLTVL.

CDR3 protein: CSVDDPVRAGIDTQYF. The chain recombines TRBV29-1 with TRBJ2-3; TCRdb reports TRBD2, a call that lacks DNA to check it against. CDR3 length equals 16 residues. The V gene's germline CDR1 is SQVTM and CDR2 ANQGSEA.

The chain is built from TRBV7-6 and TRBJ1-4; the TCRdb D gene call, TRBD1, has no DNA to confirm it. Germline V gene sequence: CDR1 SGHVS, CDR2 FNYEAQ. The CDR3 runs to 16 residues. The CDR3 here is CASSMTGGDTNEKLFF.

The chain joins TRBV12-3 or TRBV12-4 to TRBJ1-1. The CDR3 extends over 13 amino acids. The CDR3: CANGGASDTEAFF.

The rearrangement links TRBV18 to TRBJ2-5; the D call of TRBD1 rests on TCRdb alone, since no DNA is present to check it. CDR1 is KGHSH, CDR2 LQKENI, per germline. The CDR3 length is 17 residues. The chain's CDR3 is CASSPWIRAKSQETQYF.

The chain employs TRBV12-3 or TRBV12-4 and TRBJ1-1. The CDR3 runs to 12 residues. The CDR3 protein is CASSQEVYGAFF.

The chain has TRBV4-1 and TRBJ2-3. The CDR3 loop spans 14 amino acids. The germline V gene has CDR1 MGHRA and CDR2 YSYEKL. CDR3 residues: CASSQDSWTDTQYF.

V gene TRBV18 combines with J gene TRBJ2-7; TCRdb picks TRBD2, but there is no DNA to check that call. In germline, CDR1 is KGHSH, CDR2 LQKENI. The CDR3 consists of 13 residues. CDR3 region: CASSPGTNYEQYF.

This sequence joins TRBV6-1 and TRBJ1-1; TCRdb's D call, TRBD1, is unchecked because there is no DNA. This CDR3 has 15 residues. Germline-derived CDR1 and CDR2 are MNHNS and SASEGT. This CDR3 is CASSEMGAVSTEAFF.

The V gene is TRBV4-3, the J gene TRBJ2-2. Per the germline V gene, CDR1 is LGHNA and CDR2 is YSLEER. This CDR3 comprises 14 residues. This chain's CDR3 is CASSPRVLFGELFF.

The chain carries TRBV28 and TRBJ2-7; the TCRdb call, TRBD2, lacks DNA for checking. This CDR3 region has 16 residues. Per germline, CDR1 MDHEN and CDR2 SYDVKM. The CDR3 here is CASSFLSASGSFEQYF.

V gene TRBV9 combines with J gene TRBJ2-3. CDR1 and CDR2 (germline): SGDLS, YYNGEE. The CDR3 is 15 amino acids. The CDR3 region is CASSAETHLMDTQYF.

V is TRBV6-2 or TRBV6-3 and J is TRBJ2-3; with no DNA, the TCRdb D assignment of TRBD2 cannot be verified. This CDR3 is built from 15 residues. Germline-derived CDR1 and CDR2 are MNHEY and SVGEGT. The CDR3 is CASRPIGSSTDTQYF.

This sequence joins TRBV29-1 and TRBJ2-1; TCRdb returns TRBD2, unconfirmable since there is no DNA. This CDR3 has 18 amino acids. CDR1 and CDR2 (germline): SQVTM, ANQGSEA. CDR3 residues: CSVVRRDETSGSRIDQFF.

The rearrangement joins TRBV20-1 to TRBJ2-3; TCRdb calls TRBD1, which cannot be checked without DNA. Germline V gene lookup returns CDR1 DFQATT and CDR2 SNEGSKA (reference sequence). This CDR3 region has 15 residues. Here the CDR3 reads CSARGGQGNTDTQYF.

The V and J genes are TRBV29-1 and TRBJ2-2; TCRdb lists TRBD2, though no DNA is available to test this call. Per the germline V gene, CDR1 is SQVTM and CDR2 is ANQGSEA. The CDR3 consists of 15 residues. CDR3 in amino acids: CSVVGGEGYPGELFF.

This rearrangement joins TRBV5-1 to TRBJ2-3. Germline CDR1 and CDR2: SGHRS and YFSETQ. This CDR3 spans 14 amino acids. CDR3 residues: CASSLGGNTDTQYF.

V usage is TRBV12-3 or TRBV12-4 and J usage is TRBJ1-2. This CDR3 comprises 13 residues. This CDR3 is CASASPPNYGYTF.

The chain is built from TRBV5-5 and TRBJ2-1; absent DNA, TCRdb's TRBD2 call cannot be checked. The CDR3 length is 16 residues. Per the germline V gene, CDR1 is SGHKS and CDR2 is YYEKEE (reference sequence). The CDR3 region is CASSFGGVAGFIEQFF.

This chain uses TRBV4-1 with TRBJ2-5; no DNA is available, so the TRBD2 call from TCRdb remains unchecked. The CDR3 length is 17 residues. Germline V gives CDR1 MGHRA, CDR2 YSYEKL. The CDR3 reads CASSQEGPSGNQETQYF.

The rearrangement links TRBV3-1 to TRBJ2-7; the TCRdb D gene call, TRBD2, has no DNA to confirm it. Germline lookup yields CDR1 LGHDT and CDR2 YNNKEL (reference sequence). The CDR3 loop spans 17 amino acids. This chain's CDR3 is CASSQDPAGSGPYEQYF.

The chain uses TRBV7-6 and TRBJ2-1; TCRdb's D call of TRBD2 is untestable without DNA. Per the germline V gene, CDR1 is SGHVS and CDR2 is FNYEAQ. The CDR3 spans 15 residues. CDR3: CASSRRTSGEGEQFF. Full variable domain (outside the CDR3, taken from reference TRBV7-6 and TRBJ2-1): GAGVSQSPRYKVTKRGQDVALRCDPISGHVSLYWYRQALGQGPEFLTYFNYEAQQDKSGLPNDRFSAERPEGSISTLTIQRTEQRDSAMYRCASSRRTSGEGEQFFGPGTRLTVL.